These T cell receptor beta chains were read from a single sample in a study of blood T cell repertoires in COVID-19. The repertoire was sequenced with immunoSEQ multiplex PCR; TCRdb's copy has only in-frame clones and lacks some. This table has about 230,000 clones, over 70% appearing once. The sample was peripheral blood. The receptors were sampled from a middle-aged man with acute or convalescent COVID-19. Both conserved end residues are trimmed from each CDR3.

TRBJ2-2 | 14 | TRBV7-2 | ASSFEAGPNTGELF
TRBJ1-5 | 11 | TRBV6-5 | ATGTGVIQPQH
TRBJ1-1 | 17 | TRBV5-1 | ASSLWGADRGLSNTEAF
TRBJ2-2 | 13 | TRBV5-5 | ASILLGGNTGELF
TRBJ2-1 | 10 | TRBV12-3/TRBV12-4 | ASGPGLRDEF
TRBJ1-1 | 12 | TRBV25-1 | ASSEYQGSTEAF
TRBJ2-2 | 11 | TRBV7-8 | ASRQGGTGELF
TRBJ2-1 | 10 | TRBV3-1/TRBV3-2 | ASSQEGLEQF
TRBJ2-1 | 12 | TRBV6-5 | ASRRLAEDNEQF
TRBJ1-5 | 15 | TRBV4-2 | ASSQGTGGRSNQPQH
TRBJ2-1 | 14 | TRBV6-5 | ASSYGAGLSYNEQF
TRBJ2-2 | 12 | TRBV11-2 | ASSRQAGTGELF
TRBJ2-1 | 13 | TRBV7-2 | ASSGGQGGYNEQF
TRBJ1-2 | 14 | TRBV11-2 | ASSPNGDRGLYGYT
TRBJ2-7 | 13 | TRBV7-2 | ASTLTGTGHLEQY
TRBJ2-2 | 12 | TRBV2 | ASTLLQGTGELF
TRBJ2-7 | 16 | TRBV9 | ASSVSTSGRDPSYEQY
TRBJ2-7 | 14 | TRBV7-2 | ASSPRDRASSYEQY
TRBJ2-1 | 11 | TRBV6-4 | ASSISSYNEQF
TRBJ1-4 | 12 | TRBV6-6 | ASRLGQESEKLF
TRBJ2-3 | 9 | TRBV9 | ASSAADTQY
TRBJ1-6 | 12 | TRBV9 | ASSVGGEVVALH
TRBJ2-4 | 13 | TRBV5-1 | ASSLGLAELNIQY
TRBJ2-1 | 15 | TRBV5-1 | ASSLDVLGTGQYEQF
TRBJ2-7 | 12 | TRBV7-9 | ASSEGGRGYEQY
TRBJ2-7 | 14 | TRBV7-9 | ASSLVGDRGPYEQY
TRBJ2-7 | 11 | TRBV2 | ASSPGLMGEQY
TRBJ2-5 | 12 | TRBV29-1 | SVERSSGRETQY
TRBJ2-7 | 11 | TRBV19 | ARRTRSLYEQY
TRBJ1-3 | 13 | TRBV15 | ATSRDRGSGNTIY
TRBJ2-7 | 12 | TRBV6-6 | ASSYPGQNYEQY
TRBJ1-6 | 14 | TRBV28 | ASSSPGQTYNSPLH
TRBJ1-5 | 13 | TRBV6-5 | ASSFARGGNQPQH
TRBJ2-1 | 13 | TRBV5-1 | ASNEQGIAYNEQF
TRBJ2-5 | 11 | TRBV24-1 | ATSEAGAETQY
TRBJ2-1 | 13 | TRBV7-6 | ASSLSSSGSREQF
TRBJ1-1 | 9 | TRBV7-2 | ASAENTEAF
TRBJ2-1 | 13 | TRBV3-1/TRBV3-2 | ASSHGRVAYNEQF
TRBJ2-3 | 10 | TRBV27 | ASGYSADTQY
TRBJ1-6 | 14 | TRBV28 | AIADPGQGRYSPLH
TRBJ1-5 | 13 | TRBV19 | ASSMGQGGHQPQH
TRBJ2-1 | 14 | TRBV19 | ASTRDYRGSYNEQF
TRBJ2-1 | 11 | TRBV30 | AWSPTNLNEQF
TRBJ1-4 | 12 | TRBV30 | AWSVRGTNEKLF
TRBJ1-1 | 13 | TRBV3-1/TRBV3-2 | ASSSGGMANTEAF
TRBJ2-3 | 13 | TRBV19 | AVGGIHTNADTQY
TRBJ1-2 | 11 | TRBV18 | ASSRETGGGYT
TRBJ1-4 | 14 | TRBV15 | ATSRDWGQGNEKLF
TRBJ1-6 | 11 | TRBV6-5 | ASKQEKNSPLH
TRBJ1-5 | 13 | TRBV6-5 | ASSSSNRGNQPQH
TRBJ1-1 | 12 | TRBV20-1 | SASVTTQNTEAF
TRBJ2-1 | 13 | TRBV5-1 | ASSKGTTSYNEQF